The clone carrying this T cell receptor beta chain was observed many times. Its antigen is as yet unknown. TCRdb's copy holds only in-frame clones and misses some; the assay was immunoSEQ multiplex PCR. The sample records 900,000 to 1,200,000 clones, 78% being singletons. This sample is part of a study of shared clonotypes between healthy human individuals. Findings and limits, study-wide: Depth was large, yet rarefaction showed that sorted-subset sequencing was incomplete.

The CDR3 length is 15 residues. Germline trimming cut 3 bases from V and 7 bases from J; bases unmatched to any gene: 6. CDR1 and CDR2 from the germline V gene are KGHSH and LQKENI. Sequenced sample: memory CD4+ T cells from PBMCs. The subset here: CD45RA-negative fraction. This clonotype originated in a man aged 18 to 30 in good health. Some clones in this sample may be carry-over from other donors' samples. V usage is TRBV18 and J usage is TRBJ2-3, with 11 positions matching TRBD1. The CDR3 DNA sequence: TGTGCCAGCTCACCGTCCGGGACAGGGGGGAATACGCAGTATTTT. The encoded protein is CASSPSGTGGNTQYF.